Below are 28 T cell receptor beta chains sequenced from a single sample in a study of shared clonotypes between healthy human individuals. CD45RO-negative CD8 cells positively selected for CCR7 made up the naive population, which excluded terminally differentiated effector memory CD45RA+ cells. Measured with immunoSEQ multiplex PCR; TCRdb has only the in-frame clones, and not every one. The sample consists of millions of clones, roughly 94% of them appearing once. The sample consisted of naive CD8+ T cells sorted from blood. All receptors come from a man younger than 35 in good health.

This clone was seen only once. The chain carries TRBV2 and TRBJ2-7; TRBD1 aligns across 7 bases. The CDR3 has 13 amino acids. The V gene end was trimmed by 8 bases and the J gene end by 0 bases; junction bases not matched to a gene: 4. CDR1 and CDR2 (germline): SNHLY, FYNNEI. In DNA form, the CDR3 reads TGTGCCAGCTTGACAGGGATCTCCTACGAGCAGTACTTC. This translates into CASLTGISYEQYF.

The chain joins TRBV29-1 to TRBJ2-7; 10 bases align to TRBD1. Germline CDR1 is SQVTM and CDR2 is ANQGSEA. This CDR3 is built from 13 residues. The V gene end was trimmed by 6 bases and the J gene end by 1 base; junction bases not matched to a gene: 3. This CDR3 is CSVLDRGSYEQYF. CDR3 coding DNA: TGCAGCGTCTTGGACAGGGGGTCCTACGAGCAGTACTTC.

The chain links TRBV5-4 to TRBJ2-1, with D tentatively TRBD1 or TRBD2 (5 bases each). CDR3 size: 17 residues. From germline, CDR1 is SGHNT and CDR2 YYREEE (reference sequence). V lost 0 bases to trimming and J lost 0 bases, with 13 bases between them. CDR3 DNA: TGTGCCAGCAGCTTGGCAGTCGCAGGGAGCTCCTACAATGAGCAGTTCTTC. Translation gives CASSLAVAGSSYNEQFF.

This chain joins TRBV19 and TRBJ2-7; 10 positions agree with TRBD2. The V segment lost 5 bases and the J segment 5 bases; nucleotides outside the gene matches: 9. Germline CDR1 and CDR2: LNHDA and SQIVND (reference sequence). The CDR3 totals 15 residues. CDR3 loop: CASSPNSLAGDEQYF. The CDR3 DNA sequence: TGTGCCAGTAGTCCGAACAGCCTAGCGGGAGACGAGCAGTACTTC.

This clone was counted a single time. The rearrangement links TRBV5-1 to TRBJ2-2, with D possibly being TRBD1 (5 bases). V lost 0 bases and J 1 base, leaving 7 bases between the germline ends. This CDR3 spans 15 amino acids. Germline V lookup: CDR1 SGHRS, CDR2 YFSETQ. CDR3: CASSLAQGNTGELFF. In DNA, the CDR3 is TGCGCCAGCAGCTTGGCCCAGGGGAACACCGGGGAGCTGTTTTTT.

CDR3 residues: CASSQGSSEAFF. CDR3 sequence (DNA): TGTGCCAGCAGCCAAGGATCTAGTGAAGCTTTCTTT. This chain connects TRBV5-4 to TRBJ1-1, with D unresolved. Germline V lookup: CDR1 SGHNT, CDR2 YYREEE (reference sequence). The CDR3 covers 12 residues. The germline V and J ends were trimmed by 4 bases and 7 bases, with 11 bases remaining between them.

The rearrangement links TRBV2 to TRBJ2-2; TRBD2 might be the D (5 bases). V gave up 6 bases and J gave up 6 bases, with 20 bases separating them. CDR1 is SNHLY and CDR2 is FYNNEI in the germline V gene. This CDR3 contains 16 residues. The CDR3 region has the DNA TGTGCCAGCAGAGAGGGAATAGCCCTATGGGCCGGGGAGCTGTTTTTT. Residues: CASREGIALWAGELFF. Drawing the rest from reference TRBV2 and TRBJ2-2, the complete variable domain is EPEVTQTPSHQVTQMGQEVILRCVPISNHLYFYWYRQILGQKVEFLVSFYNNEISEKSEIFDDQFSVERPDGSNFTLKIRSTKLEDSAMYFCASREGIALWAGELFFGEGSRLTVL.

The CDR3 DNA follows: TGTGCCATCGGGACAGGGGAATTCAATTCACCCCTCCACTTT. Translation: CAIGTGEFNSPLHF. The chain couples TRBV10-3 to TRBJ1-6; TRBD1 matches at 10 bases. The CDR3 has 14 amino acids. Unmatched junction bases numbered 5, after V lost 8 bases and J lost 7 bases. Germline values: CDR1 ENHRY, CDR2 SYGVKD.

The chain uses TRBV10-2 and TRBJ1-3; D unresolved. The CDR3 runs 14 residues. The V gene's germline CDR1 is WSHSY and CDR2 SAAADI. V was shortened by 5 bases and J by 1 base, with 9 bases between the two germline ends. CDR3 residues: CASSRENSGNTIYF. CDR3 DNA: TGCGCCAGCAGTAGGGAGAATTCTGGAAACACCATATATTTT.

V gene TRBV7-9 combines with J gene TRBJ1-4; D is unclear. The CDR3 covers 14 residues. The germline V gene has CDR1 SEHNR and CDR2 FQNEAQ (reference sequence). Trimming cost V 3 bases and J 3 bases, with 8 bases left between them. CDR3 protein: CASSLLPPNEKLFF. The DNA of the CDR3 is TGTGCCAGCAGCTTGTTGCCCCCTAATGAAAAACTGTTTTTT.

This clone was found a few times. This may be a read error, as it is one base from a much larger clone. The chain links TRBV7-2 to TRBJ2-3, with D hard to call. CDR3 length: 11 amino acids. Germline V gene data show CDR1 as SGHTA and CDR2 as FQGNSA. Between the trimmed V and J ends, which lost 3 bases and 4 bases, there was a span of 2 bases. CDR3 loop: CASSFADTQYF. CDR3 nucleotides: TGTGCCAGCAGCTTCGCAGATACGCAGTATTTT.

This chain uses TRBV7-8 with TRBJ2-5; 13 bases are shared with TRBD2. Per the germline V gene, CDR1 is SGHVS and CDR2 is FQNEAQ. Trimming at V came to 3 bases and at J to 4 bases, leaving 14 bases not matched to a gene. This CDR3 region has 19 residues. The CDR3 bases are TGTGCCAGCAGCTTCGGACTAGCGGGAGTGGGCGGTCCTTTAGAGACCCAGTACTTC. It yields the protein CASSFGLAGVGGPLETQYF.

The rearrangement links TRBV5-6 to TRBJ2-7, with 12 positions matching TRBD2. This CDR3 spans 15 amino acids. Trimming cost V 4 bases and J 2 bases; bases outside gene matches: 4. The germline V gene has CDR1 SGHDT and CDR2 YYEEEE. DNA for the CDR3: TGTGCCAGCAGCGAGGGACTAGCGGGTACCTACGAGCAGTACTTC. Translated: CASSEGLAGTYEQYF.

This chain uses TRBV7-9 with TRBJ2-7, with D perhaps matching TRBD2 (6 bases). The CDR3 totals 15 residues. V was trimmed by 1 base and J by 2 bases, leaving 12 bases between them. Germline V lookup: CDR1 SEHNR, CDR2 FQNEAQ (reference sequence). CDR3 region: CASSLVAGPAYEQYF. CDR3 in DNA: TGTGCCAGCAGCTTAGTTGCGGGGCCCGCCTACGAGCAGTACTTC.

The V and J genes are TRBV11-2 and TRBJ2-7; D might be TRBD1 or TRBD2, each matching 5 bases. The CDR3 has 15 amino acids. Trimming stripped 2 bases from V and 3 bases from J, with 14 bases between. The germline V gene encodes CDR1 SGHAT and CDR2 FQNNGV. CDR3 loop: CASSLHRDPFYEQYF. In nucleotides, the CDR3 is TGTGCCAGCAGCTTACACCGGGACCCGTTCTACGAGCAGTACTTC.

The chain is built from TRBV6-5 and TRBJ2-7, with 7 bases that match TRBD1. This CDR3 contains 15 residues. Germline assignment: CDR1 MNHEY and CDR2 SVGAGI. V was pared by 2 bases and J by 3 bases, with 7 bases of the junction left unmatched. CDR3 bases: TGTGCCAGCAGTTACACGGGGACAGACTTCTACGAGCAGTACTTC. The encoded protein is CASSYTGTDFYEQYF.

A remark on this clone: This specimen includes other DNA sequences encoding the same CDR3. This sequence joins TRBV19 and TRBJ1-2, with D hard to call. The V gene's germline CDR1 is LNHDA and CDR2 SQIVND (reference sequence). This CDR3 is built from 12 residues. Between the trimmed V and J ends, which lost 6 bases and 0 bases, there was a span of 5 bases. The CDR3 reads CASSPTNYGYTF. The CDR3 DNA reads as TGTGCCAGTAGCCCTACTAACTATGGCTACACCTTC.

This sequence joins TRBV9 and TRBJ2-7; 7 bases align to TRBD1. Trimming took 4 bases from V and 4 from J; bases not matched to a gene: 5. CDR1 is SGDLS, CDR2 YYNGEE, per germline. The CDR3 has 13 amino acids. The CDR3 spells CASSYPGGYEQYF. The DNA of the CDR3 is TGTGCCAGCAGCTACCCAGGGGGTTACGAGCAGTACTTC.

V gene TRBV28 combines with J gene TRBJ1-1; unclear D gene. Trimming pared 3 bases from V and 1 base from J, leaving 6 bases between. The CDR3 has 13 residues. Looked up from germline, CDR1 is MDHEN and CDR2 is SYDVKM. The CDR3 nucleotides are TGTGCCAGCAGTTTCAGGAAGAACACTGAAGCTTTCTTT. Amino acid sequence: CASSFRKNTEAFF.

The chain uses TRBV13 and TRBJ2-7, with D maybe TRBD1 (5 bases). CDR1 and CDR2 (germline): PRHDT, FYEKMQ (reference sequence). V lost 5 bases and J 4 bases, leaving 15 bases between the germline ends. The CDR3 length is 14 residues. Here the CDR3 reads CASSTRAITYEQYF. CDR3 coding DNA: TGTGCCAGCAGCACCAGGGCGATCACTTACGAGCAGTACTTC. Together with reference TRBV13 and TRBJ2-7, the CDR3 gives the full variable domain: AAGVIQSPRHLIKEKRETATLKCYPIPRHDTVYWYQQGPGQDPQFLISFYEKMQSDKGSIPDRFSAQQFSDYHSELNMSSLELGDSALYFCASSTRAITYEQYFGPGTRLTVT.

This rearrangement joins TRBV4-1 to TRBJ2-1; 8 bases match TRBD2. Looked up from germline, CDR1 is MGHRA and CDR2 is YSYEKL. The CDR3 has 15 amino acids. V was clipped by 2 bases and J by 7 bases; unmatched bases: 7. The CDR3 spells CASSQRAGAGNEQFF. The CDR3 region has the DNA TGCGCCAGCAGCCAAAGAGCGGGAGCGGGGAATGAGCAGTTCTTC.

The chain couples TRBV25-1 to TRBJ2-3; D ambiguous. The CDR3 totals 13 residues. The V gene's germline CDR1 is MGHDK and CDR2 SYGVNS. V was pared by 2 bases and J by 8 bases, with 11 bases between. CDR3 DNA: TGTGCCAGCAGTGAAGTAGGTATCTTTACGCAGTATTTT. It codes for CASSEVGIFTQYF.

The rearrangement joins TRBV27 to TRBJ2-1; no clear D. V was trimmed by 2 bases and J by 0 bases, leaving 11 bases between them. This CDR3 region has 16 residues. CDR1 is MNHEY, CDR2 SMNVEV, per germline (reference sequence). The CDR3 here is CASSLSVGRSYNEQFF. CDR3 DNA: TGTGCCAGCAGTTTAAGTGTTGGACGCTCCTACAATGAGCAGTTCTTC.

The chain is built from TRBV6-1 and TRBJ1-1; D may be TRBD1 (5 bases). This CDR3 is 12 amino acids long. Germline V gene sequence: CDR1 MNHNS, CDR2 SASEGT. V shed 3 bases and J shed 7 bases, with 9 bases lying between them. The CDR3 DNA follows: TGTGCCAGCAGTGACGGGGGTAATGAAGCTTTCTTT. This sequence encodes CASSDGGNEAFF.

The chain links TRBV11-2 to TRBJ1-1; D is possibly TRBD1 (6 bases). Germline V gives CDR1 SGHAT, CDR2 FQNNGV. The V end was cut by 0 bases, the J end by 7 bases, with 15 bases between. This CDR3 has 15 amino acids. The CDR3 DNA is TGTGCCAGCAGCTTAGAGGCAGGGGCCTGGCTTGAAGCTTTCTTT. Translated, it gives CASSLEAGAWLEAFF.

The V call is TRBV5-5, the J call TRBJ2-7, with D possibly called TRBD1 or TRBD2 (5 bases each). The CDR3 has 14 amino acids. Germline V gives CDR1 SGHKS, CDR2 YYEKEE (reference sequence). Trimming removed 2 bases at V and 0 bases at J, with 9 bases between. The chain's CDR3 is CASSFLGTSYEQYF. The CDR3 DNA follows: TGTGCCAGCAGCTTTCTAGGGACCTCCTACGAGCAGTACTTC.

The V gene is TRBV9, the J gene TRBJ2-1, with 9 nucleotides matching TRBD2. The V gene's germline CDR1 is SGDLS and CDR2 YYNGEE. The CDR3 extends over 15 amino acids. The trim removed 0 bases at V and 5 bases at J, leaving 3 bases unmatched. CDR3 amino acids: CASSVGKREDNEQFF. The CDR3 DNA reads TGTGCCAGCAGCGTAGGGAAGCGGGAGGACAATGAGCAGTTCTTC.

This chain connects TRBV2 to TRBJ2-2; perhaps TRBD1 as D (5 bases). Germline CDR1 reads SNHLY; CDR2 reads FYNNEI. This CDR3 region has 15 residues. Trimming left V 10 bases short and J 0 bases short, with 15 bases between. The CDR3 DNA reads TGTGCCACCCGAGACAGTCTCGCGAACACCGGGGAGCTGTTTTTT. Translated: CATRDSLANTGELFF.